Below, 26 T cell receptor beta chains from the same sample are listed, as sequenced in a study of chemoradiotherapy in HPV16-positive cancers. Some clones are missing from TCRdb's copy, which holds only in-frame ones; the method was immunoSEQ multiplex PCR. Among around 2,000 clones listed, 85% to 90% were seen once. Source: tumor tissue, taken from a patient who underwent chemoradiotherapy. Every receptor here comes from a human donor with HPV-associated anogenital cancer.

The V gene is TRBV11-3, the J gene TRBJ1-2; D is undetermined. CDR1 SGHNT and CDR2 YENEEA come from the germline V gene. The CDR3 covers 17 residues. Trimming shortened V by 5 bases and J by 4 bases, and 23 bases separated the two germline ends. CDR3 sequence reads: CASSPWRTQEGIYGYTF. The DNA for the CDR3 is TGTGCCAGCAGCCCCTGGCGGACCCAAGAAGGTATCTATGGCTACACCTTC.

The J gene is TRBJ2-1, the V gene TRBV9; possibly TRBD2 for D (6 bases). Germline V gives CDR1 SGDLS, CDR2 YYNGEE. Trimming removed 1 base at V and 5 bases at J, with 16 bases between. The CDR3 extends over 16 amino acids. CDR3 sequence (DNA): TGTGCCAGCAGCGTATGGGTCGGGAGTTATAACAATGAGCAGTTCTTC. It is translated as CASSVWVGSYNNEQFF.

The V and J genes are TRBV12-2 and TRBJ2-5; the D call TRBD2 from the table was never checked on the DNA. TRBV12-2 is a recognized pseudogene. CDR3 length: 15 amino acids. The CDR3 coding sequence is TGTGCAAGTCGCTCCGCGGGGTGCCTCGCGGAGACCCAGTACTTC. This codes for CASRSAGCLAETQYF.

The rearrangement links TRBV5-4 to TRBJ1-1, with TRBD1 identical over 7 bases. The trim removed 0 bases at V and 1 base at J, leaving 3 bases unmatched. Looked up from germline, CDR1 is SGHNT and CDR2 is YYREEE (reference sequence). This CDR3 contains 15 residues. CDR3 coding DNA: TGTGCCAGCAGCTTGGAGAGGGGGCGGAACACTGAAGCTTTCTTT. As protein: CASSLERGRNTEAFF.

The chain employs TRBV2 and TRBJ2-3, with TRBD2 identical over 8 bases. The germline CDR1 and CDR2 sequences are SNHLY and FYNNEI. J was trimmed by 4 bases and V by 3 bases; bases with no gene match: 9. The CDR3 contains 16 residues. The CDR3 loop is CASSETGTRSADTQYF. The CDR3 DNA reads TGTGCCAGCAGTGAGACCGGGACTAGGAGCGCAGATACGCAGTATTTT.

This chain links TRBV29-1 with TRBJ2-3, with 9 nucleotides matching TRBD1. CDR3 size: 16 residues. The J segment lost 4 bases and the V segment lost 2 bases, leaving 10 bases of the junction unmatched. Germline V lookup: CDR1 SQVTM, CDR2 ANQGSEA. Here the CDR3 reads CSVETGQGPASDTQYF. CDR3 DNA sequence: TGCAGCGTTGAAACCGGACAGGGGCCGGCTTCAGATACGCAGTATTTT.

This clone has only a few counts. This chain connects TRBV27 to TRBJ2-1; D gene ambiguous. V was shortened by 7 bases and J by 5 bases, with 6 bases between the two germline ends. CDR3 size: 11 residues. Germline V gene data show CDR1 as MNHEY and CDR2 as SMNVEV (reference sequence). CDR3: CASISNNEQFF. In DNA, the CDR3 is TGTGCCAGCATCAGTAACAATGAGCAGTTCTTC.

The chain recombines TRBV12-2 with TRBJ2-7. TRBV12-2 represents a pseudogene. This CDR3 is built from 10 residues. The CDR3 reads CASQTYEQYV. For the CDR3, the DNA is TGTGCAAGTCAAACCTACGAGCAGTACGTC.

DNA for the CDR3: TGTGCCAGCAGCGTACAAGATAGGGGCCGGGAGCAGTACTTC. This translates into CASSVQDRGREQYF. The chain uses TRBV9 and TRBJ2-7; D is perhaps TRBD1 (5 bases). The germline V gene has CDR1 SGDLS and CDR2 YYNGEE. This CDR3 is built from 14 residues. With 1 base removed from V and 7 bases from J, the gap between germline ends came to 15 bases.

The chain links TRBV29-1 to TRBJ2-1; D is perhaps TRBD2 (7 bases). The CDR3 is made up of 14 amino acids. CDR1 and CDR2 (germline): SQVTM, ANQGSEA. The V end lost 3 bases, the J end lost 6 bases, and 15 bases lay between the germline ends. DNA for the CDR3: TGCAGCGTTGACGATGTGCGGGGGCTCAATGAGCAGTTCTTC. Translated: CSVDDVRGLNEQFF.

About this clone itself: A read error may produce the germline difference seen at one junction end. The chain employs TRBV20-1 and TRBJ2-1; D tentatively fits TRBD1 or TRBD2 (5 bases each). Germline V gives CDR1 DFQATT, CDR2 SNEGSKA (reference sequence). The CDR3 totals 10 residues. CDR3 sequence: CSAYGTLLVF. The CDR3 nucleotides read TGCAGTGCTTACGGGACGCTCCTGGTCTTC.

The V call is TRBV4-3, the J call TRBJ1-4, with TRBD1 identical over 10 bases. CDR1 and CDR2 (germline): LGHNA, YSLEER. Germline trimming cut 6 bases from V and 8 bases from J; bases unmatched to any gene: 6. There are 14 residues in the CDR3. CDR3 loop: CASSWDRGAEKLFF. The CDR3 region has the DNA TGCGCCAGCAGTTGGGACAGGGGAGCCGAAAAACTGTTTTTT.

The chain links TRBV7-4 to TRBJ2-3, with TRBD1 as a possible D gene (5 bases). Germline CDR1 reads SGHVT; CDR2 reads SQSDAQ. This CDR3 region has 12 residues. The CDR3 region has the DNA TGTGCAGTACAGGCACTCACAGATACGCAGTATTTT. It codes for CAVQALTDTQYF.

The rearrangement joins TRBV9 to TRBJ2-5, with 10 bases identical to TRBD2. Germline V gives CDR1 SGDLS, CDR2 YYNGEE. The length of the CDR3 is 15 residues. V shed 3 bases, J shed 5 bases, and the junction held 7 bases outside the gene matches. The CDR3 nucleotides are TGTGCCAGCAGCGACCCAAGCGGGAGGGTGGAGACCCAGTACTTC. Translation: CASSDPSGRVETQYF.

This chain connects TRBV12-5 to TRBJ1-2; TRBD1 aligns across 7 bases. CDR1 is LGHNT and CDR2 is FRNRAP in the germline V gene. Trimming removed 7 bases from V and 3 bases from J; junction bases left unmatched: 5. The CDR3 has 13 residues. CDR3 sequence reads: CASAGGQDYGYTF. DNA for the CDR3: TGTGCTAGTGCCGGCGGACAGGACTATGGCTACACCTTC. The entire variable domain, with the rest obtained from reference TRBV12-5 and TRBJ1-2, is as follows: DARVTQTPRHKVTEMGQEVTMRCQPILGHNTVFWYRQTMMQGLELLAYFRNRAPLDDSGMPKDRFSAEMPDATLATLKIQPSEPRDSAVYFCASAGGQDYGYTFGSGTRLTVV.

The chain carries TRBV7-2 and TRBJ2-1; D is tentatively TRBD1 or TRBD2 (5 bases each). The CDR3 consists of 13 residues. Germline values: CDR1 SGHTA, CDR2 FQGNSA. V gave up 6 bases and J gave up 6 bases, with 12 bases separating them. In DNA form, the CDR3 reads TGTGCCAGCAGGGGGACGGGGCTCAATGAGCAGTTCTTC. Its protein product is CASRGTGLNEQFF.

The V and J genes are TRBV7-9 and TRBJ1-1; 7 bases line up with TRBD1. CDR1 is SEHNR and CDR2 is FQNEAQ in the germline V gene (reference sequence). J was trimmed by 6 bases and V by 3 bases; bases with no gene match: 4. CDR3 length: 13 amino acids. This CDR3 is CASSFDREAEAFF. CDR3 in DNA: TGTGCCAGCAGCTTCGACAGGGAGGCTGAAGCTTTCTTT.

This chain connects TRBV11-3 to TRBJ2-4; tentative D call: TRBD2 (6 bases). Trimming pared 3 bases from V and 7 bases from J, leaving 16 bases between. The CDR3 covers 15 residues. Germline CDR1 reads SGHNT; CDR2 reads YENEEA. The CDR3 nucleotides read TGTGCCAGCAGCTTTCGTAGCGGCCTACGTAACATTCAGTACTTC. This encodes CASSFRSGLRNIQYF.

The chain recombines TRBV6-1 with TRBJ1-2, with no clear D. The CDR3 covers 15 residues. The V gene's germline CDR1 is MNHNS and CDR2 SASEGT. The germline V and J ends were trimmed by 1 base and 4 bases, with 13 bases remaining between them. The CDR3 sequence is CASSEGREPSYGYTF. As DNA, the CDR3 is TGTGCCAGCAGTGAAGGTCGGGAGCCCTCCTATGGCTACACCTTC.

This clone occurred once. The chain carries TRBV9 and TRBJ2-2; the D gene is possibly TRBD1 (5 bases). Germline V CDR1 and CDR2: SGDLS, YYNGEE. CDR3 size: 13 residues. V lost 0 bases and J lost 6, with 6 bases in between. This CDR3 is CASSVEGSGELFF. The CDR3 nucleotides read TGTGCCAGCAGCGTAGAGGGGTCCGGGGAGCTGTTTTTT.

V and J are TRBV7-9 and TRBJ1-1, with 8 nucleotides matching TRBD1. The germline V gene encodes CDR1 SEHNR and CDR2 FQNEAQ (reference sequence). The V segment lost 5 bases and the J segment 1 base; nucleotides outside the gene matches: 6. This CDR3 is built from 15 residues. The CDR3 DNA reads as TGTGCCAGCAGCCAAGGGGACAGGAGGAACACTGAAGCTTTCTTT. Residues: CASSQGDRRNTEAFF. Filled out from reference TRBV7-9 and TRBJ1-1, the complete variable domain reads DTGVSQNPRHKITKRGQNVTFRCDPISEHNRLYWYRQTLGQGPEFLTYFQNEAQLEKSRLLSDRFSAERPKGSFSTLEIQRTEQGDSAMYLCASSQGDRRNTEAFFGQGTRLTVV.

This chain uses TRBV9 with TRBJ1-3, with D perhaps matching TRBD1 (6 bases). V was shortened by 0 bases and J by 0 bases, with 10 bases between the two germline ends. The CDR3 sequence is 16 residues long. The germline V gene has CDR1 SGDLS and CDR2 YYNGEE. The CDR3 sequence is CASSVDRASSGNTIYF. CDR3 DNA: TGTGCCAGCAGCGTAGACAGGGCAAGCTCTGGAAACACCATATATTTT.

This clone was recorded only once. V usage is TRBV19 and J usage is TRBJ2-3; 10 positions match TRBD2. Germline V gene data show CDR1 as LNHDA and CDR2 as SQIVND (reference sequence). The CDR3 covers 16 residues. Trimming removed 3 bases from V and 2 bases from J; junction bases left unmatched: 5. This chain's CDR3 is CASSIPSGGYTDTQYF. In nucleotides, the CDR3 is TGTGCCAGTAGTATCCCTAGCGGGGGATACACAGATACGCAGTATTTT.

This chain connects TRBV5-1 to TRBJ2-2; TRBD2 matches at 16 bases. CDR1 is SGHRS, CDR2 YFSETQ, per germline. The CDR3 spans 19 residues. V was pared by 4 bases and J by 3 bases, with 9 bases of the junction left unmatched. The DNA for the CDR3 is TGCGCCAGCAGCGGACTAGGGACTAGCGGGGGGGATCACACCGGGGAGCTGTTTTTT. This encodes CASSGLGTSGGDHTGELFF.

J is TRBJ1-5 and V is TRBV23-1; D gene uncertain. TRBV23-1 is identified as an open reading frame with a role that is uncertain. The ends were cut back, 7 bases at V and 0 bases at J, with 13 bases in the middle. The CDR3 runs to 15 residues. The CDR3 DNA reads TGCGCCAGCACCTATAAGGTGGATAGCAATCAGCCCCAGCATTTT. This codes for CASTYKVDSNQPQHF.

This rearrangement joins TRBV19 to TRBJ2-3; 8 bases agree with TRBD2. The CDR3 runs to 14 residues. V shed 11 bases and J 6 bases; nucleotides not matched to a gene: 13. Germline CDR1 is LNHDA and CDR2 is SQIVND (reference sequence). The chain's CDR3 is CAGSQAGAPDTQYF. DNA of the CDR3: TGTGCCGGCTCTCAAGCGGGAGCCCCCGATACGCAGTATTTT. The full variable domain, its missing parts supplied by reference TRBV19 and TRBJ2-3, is DGGITQSPKYLFRKEGQNVTLSCEQNLNHDAMYWYRQDPGQGLRLIYYSQIVNDFQKGDIAEGYSVSREKKESFPLTVTSAQKNPTAFYLCAGSQAGAPDTQYFGPGTRLTVL.